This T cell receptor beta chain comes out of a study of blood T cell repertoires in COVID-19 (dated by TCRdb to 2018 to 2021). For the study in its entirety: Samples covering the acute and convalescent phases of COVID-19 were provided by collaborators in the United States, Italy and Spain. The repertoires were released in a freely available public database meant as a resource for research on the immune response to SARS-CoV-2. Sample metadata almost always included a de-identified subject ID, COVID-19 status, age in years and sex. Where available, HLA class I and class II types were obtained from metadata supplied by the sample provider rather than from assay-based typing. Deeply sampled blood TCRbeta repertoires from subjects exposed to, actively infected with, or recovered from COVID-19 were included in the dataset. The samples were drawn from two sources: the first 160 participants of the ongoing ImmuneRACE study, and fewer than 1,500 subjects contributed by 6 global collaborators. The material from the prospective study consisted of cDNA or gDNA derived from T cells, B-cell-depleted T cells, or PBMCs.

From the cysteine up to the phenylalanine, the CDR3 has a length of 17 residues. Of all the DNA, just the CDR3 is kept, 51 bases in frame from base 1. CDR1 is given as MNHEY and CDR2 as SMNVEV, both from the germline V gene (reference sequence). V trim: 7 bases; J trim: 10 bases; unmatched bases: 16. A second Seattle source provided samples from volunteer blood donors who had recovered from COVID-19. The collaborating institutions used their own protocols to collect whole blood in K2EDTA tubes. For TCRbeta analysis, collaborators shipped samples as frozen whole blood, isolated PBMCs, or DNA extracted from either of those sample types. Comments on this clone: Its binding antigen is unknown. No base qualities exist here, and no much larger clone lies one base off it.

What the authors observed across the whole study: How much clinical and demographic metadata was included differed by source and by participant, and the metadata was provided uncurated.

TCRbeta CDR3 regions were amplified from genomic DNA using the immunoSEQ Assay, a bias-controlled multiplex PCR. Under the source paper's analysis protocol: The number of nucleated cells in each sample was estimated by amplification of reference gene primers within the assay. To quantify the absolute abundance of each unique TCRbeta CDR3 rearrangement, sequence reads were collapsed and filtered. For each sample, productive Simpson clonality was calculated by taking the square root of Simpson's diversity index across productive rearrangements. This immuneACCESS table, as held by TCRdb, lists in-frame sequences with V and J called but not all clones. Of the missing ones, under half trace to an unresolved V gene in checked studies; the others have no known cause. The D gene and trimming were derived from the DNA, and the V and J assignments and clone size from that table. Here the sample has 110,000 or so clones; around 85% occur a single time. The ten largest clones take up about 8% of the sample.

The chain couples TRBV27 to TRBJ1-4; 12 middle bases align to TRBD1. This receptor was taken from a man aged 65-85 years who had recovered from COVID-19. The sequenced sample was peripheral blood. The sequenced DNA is TGTGCCAGCACATATGGGACAGGGGGCGGACGACGCGGAAAACTGTTTTTT. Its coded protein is CASTYGTGGGRRGKLFF.